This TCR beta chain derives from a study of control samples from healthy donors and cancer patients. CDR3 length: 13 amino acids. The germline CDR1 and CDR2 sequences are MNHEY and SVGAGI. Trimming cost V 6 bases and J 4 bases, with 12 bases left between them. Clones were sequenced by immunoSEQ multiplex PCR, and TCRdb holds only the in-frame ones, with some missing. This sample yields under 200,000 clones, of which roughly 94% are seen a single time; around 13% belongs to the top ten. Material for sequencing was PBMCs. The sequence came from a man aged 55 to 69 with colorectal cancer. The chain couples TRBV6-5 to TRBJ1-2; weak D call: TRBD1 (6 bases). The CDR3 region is CASSNRVGYGYTF. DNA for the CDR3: TGTGCCAGCAGCAACAGGGTGGGCTATGGCTACACCTTC.